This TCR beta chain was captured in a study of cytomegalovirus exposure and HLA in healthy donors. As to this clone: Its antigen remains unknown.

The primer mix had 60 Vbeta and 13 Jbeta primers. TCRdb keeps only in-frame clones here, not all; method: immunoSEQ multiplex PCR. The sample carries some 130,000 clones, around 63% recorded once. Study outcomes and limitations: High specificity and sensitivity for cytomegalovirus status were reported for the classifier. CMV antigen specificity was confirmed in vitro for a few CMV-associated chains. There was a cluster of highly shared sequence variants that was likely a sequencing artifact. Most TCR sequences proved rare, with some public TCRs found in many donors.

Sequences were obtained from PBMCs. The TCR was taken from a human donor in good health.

The CDR3 DNA reads as TGTGCCAGCAGCTTGAGGACAGGGGGGGACTATGGCTACACCTTC. This encodes CASSLRTGGDYGYTF. The chain links TRBV5-5 to TRBJ1-2, with TRBD1 matching over 10 bases. Germline trimming cut 1 base from V and 3 bases from J; bases unmatched to any gene: 3. The CDR3 consists of 15 residues. Looked up from germline, CDR1 is SGHKS and CDR2 is YYEKEE (reference sequence).